This T cell receptor beta chain came from a study of cytomegalovirus exposure and HLA in healthy donors. CDR3 length equals 15 residues. 60 Vbeta and 13 Jbeta primers were used in PCR. Data came from immunoSEQ multiplex PCR; TCRdb stores just in-frame clones and leaves some out. The sample contains about 100,000 clones, more than 65% of which appear only once. The sequencing sample was made of PBMCs. This TCR came from a woman aged 18-29 years in good health and CMV-seropositive. The genes are TRBV21-1 and TRBJ2-7; TRBD1, as called in the table, went unchecked against the DNA. TRBV21-1 is noted as a pseudogene. The CDR3 nucleotides read TGTGCCAGCAGCAAGGGTGGGGCAGGGGCCTACGAGCAGTACTTC. Its translation is CASSKGGAGAYEQYF.